This record looks at one TCR beta chain sequence and its context. Its recognized antigen is unknown. The sample holds no much larger clone one base away, and base qualities are not on file. The CDR3 spans 13 residues, from the cysteine through the phenylalanine. The read is trimmed to its CDR3 DNA, 39 bases read in frame from base 1. V is pared back by 6 bases and J by 6 bases, with 11 bases lying between the germline termini. In the germline V gene (reference sequence), CDR1 corresponds to LNHDA and CDR2 to SQIVND. This entry is derived from a study of blood T cell repertoires in COVID-19 (dated by TCRdb to the early 2020s). A note on the overall study: Samples from collaborators originated in the United States, Italy and Spain and spanned both the acute and convalescent phases of COVID-19. The material from the prospective study consisted of cDNA or gDNA derived from T cells, B-cell-depleted T cells, or PBMCs. Deeply sampled blood TCRbeta repertoires from subjects exposed to, actively infected with, or recovered from COVID-19 were included in the dataset. The repertoires were released in a freely available public database meant as a resource for research on the immune response to SARS-CoV-2. The samples were drawn from the first 160 participants of the ongoing ImmuneRACE study and from 1,254 subjects provided by 6 global collaborators. The sample metadata nearly always contained a de-identified subject ID, COVID-19 status, age in years and sex. HLA class I and class II types, where available, came from metadata supplied by the sample provider rather than from assay-based typing.

Study-wide conclusions, independent of this receptor: The quantity of clinical and demographic metadata differed by source and by participant and was supplied without curation.

TCRbeta CDR3 regions were amplified from genomic DNA using the immunoSEQ Assay, a bias-controlled multiplex PCR. On the study's bioinformatics: Within the assay, amplification of reference gene primers was used to estimate how many nucleated cells each sample contained. To quantify the absolute abundance of each unique TCRbeta CDR3 rearrangement, sequence reads were collapsed and filtered. Productive Simpson clonality was computed per sample as the square root of Simpson's diversity index over productive rearrangements. The source is immuneACCESS, and TCRdb retained only in-frame sequences with V and J called. Part of the clones is not carried over; for the studies checked, unresolved V genes explain less than half of this, and the remainder is unexplained. V and J calls and clone size are those listed in that table; D and trimming were worked out from the DNA. In this sample the table shows under 450,000 clones, roughly 90% of which occur a single time. Around 0.86% of the sample rests with the top ten.

In the prospective study, participants were roughly 18 to 90 years old, resided in about two dozen geographic areas of the United States, and were enrolled through a virtual design. To assign participants to cohorts, the prospective study relied on clinical history that participants themselves reported in a screening survey and a study questionnaire. Exposed participants had been in contact, within 2 weeks of entering the study, with a person who had a PCR-confirmed or clinician-diagnosed case of COVID-19. In the prospective study, mobile phlebotomists collected whole blood, serum and a nasopharyngeal or oropharyngeal swab from each participant. Participants in the prospective study had the option to provide additional blood draws and questionnaires over a 2-month period. Before DNA extraction, blood samples from the prospective study were shipped at room temperature or frozen.

The chain links TRBV19 with TRBJ2-2, and the D gene may be TRBD2, 6 bases matching. The specimen was PBMCs or T cells enriched from blood (not recorded which). This clonotype was sampled from a woman in her thirties or forties who had been exposed to COVID-19. The DNA sequence follows: TGTGCCAGTAGCCGGCTAGCGCCCGGGGAGCTGTTTTTT. The translation is CASSRLAPGELFF.